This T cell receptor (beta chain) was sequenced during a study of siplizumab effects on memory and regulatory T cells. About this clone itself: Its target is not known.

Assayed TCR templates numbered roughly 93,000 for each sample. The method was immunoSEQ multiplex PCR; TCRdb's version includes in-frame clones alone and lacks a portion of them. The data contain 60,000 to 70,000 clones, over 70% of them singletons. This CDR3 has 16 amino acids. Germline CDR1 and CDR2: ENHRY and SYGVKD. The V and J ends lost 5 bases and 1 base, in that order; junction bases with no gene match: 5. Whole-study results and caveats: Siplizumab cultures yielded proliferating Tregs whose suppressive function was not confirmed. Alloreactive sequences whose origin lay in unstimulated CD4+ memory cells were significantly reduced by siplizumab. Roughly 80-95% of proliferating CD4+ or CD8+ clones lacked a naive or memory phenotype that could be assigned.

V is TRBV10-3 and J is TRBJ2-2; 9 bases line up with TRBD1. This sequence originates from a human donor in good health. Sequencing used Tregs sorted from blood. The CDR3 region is CAISPGQGWNTGELFF. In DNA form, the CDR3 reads TGTGCCATCAGTCCGGGACAGGGATGGAACACCGGGGAGCTGTTTTTT.